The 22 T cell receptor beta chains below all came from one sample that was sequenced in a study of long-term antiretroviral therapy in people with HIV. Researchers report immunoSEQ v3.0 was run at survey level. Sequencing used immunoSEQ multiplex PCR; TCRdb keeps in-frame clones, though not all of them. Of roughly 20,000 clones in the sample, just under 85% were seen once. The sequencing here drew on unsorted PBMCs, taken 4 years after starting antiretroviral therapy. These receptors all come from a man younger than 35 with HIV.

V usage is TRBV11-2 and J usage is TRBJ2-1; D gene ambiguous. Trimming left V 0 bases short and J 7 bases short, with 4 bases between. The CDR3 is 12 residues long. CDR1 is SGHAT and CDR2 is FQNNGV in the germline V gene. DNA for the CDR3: TGTGCCAGCAGCTTAGATTGGAATGAGCAGTTCTTC. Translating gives CASSLDWNEQFF. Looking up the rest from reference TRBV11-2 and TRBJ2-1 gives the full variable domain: EAGVAQSPRYKIIEKRQSVAFWCNPISGHATLYWYQQILGQGPKLLIQFQNNGVVDDSQLPKDRFSAERLKGVDSTLKIQPAKLEDSAVYLCASSLDWNEQFFGPGTRLTVL.

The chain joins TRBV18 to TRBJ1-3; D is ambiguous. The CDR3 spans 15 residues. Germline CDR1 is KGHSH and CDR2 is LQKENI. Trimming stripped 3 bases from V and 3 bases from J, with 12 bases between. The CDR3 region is CASSPATVDGNTIYF. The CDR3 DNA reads TGTGCCAGCTCACCGGCCACAGTGGATGGAAACACCATATATTTT.

The CDR3 sequence: CASSHPAGANYGYTF. CDR3 DNA sequence: TGTGCCAGCAGCCACCCGGCCGGGGCCAACTATGGCTACACCTTC. The gene calls are TRBV11-2 and TRBJ1-2; TRBD1 might be the D (5 bases). Per the germline V gene, CDR1 is SGHAT and CDR2 is FQNNGV. V gave up 5 bases and J gave up 2 bases, with 15 bases separating them. The CDR3 spans 15 residues.

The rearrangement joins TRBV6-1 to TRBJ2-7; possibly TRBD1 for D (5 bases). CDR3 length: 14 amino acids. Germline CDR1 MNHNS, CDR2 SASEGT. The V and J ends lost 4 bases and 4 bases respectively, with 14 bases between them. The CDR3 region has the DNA TGTGCCAGCAGTGGGGGCCACAGTAATTACGAGCAGTACTTC. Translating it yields CASSGGHSNYEQYF.

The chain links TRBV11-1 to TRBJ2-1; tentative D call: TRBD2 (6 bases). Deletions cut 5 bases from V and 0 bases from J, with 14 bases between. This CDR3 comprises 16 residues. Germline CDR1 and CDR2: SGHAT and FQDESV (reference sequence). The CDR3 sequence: CASSLRGLASYNEQFF. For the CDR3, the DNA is TGTGCCAGCAGCCTCCGGGGGTTAGCCTCCTACAATGAGCAGTTCTTC.

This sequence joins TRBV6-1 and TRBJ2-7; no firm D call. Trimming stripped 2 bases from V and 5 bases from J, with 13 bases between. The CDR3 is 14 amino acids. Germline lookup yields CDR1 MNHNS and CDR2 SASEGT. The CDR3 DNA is TGTGCCAGCAGTGAATTCGCCCCCGCAGACGAGCAGTACGTC. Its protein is CASSEFAPADEQYV.

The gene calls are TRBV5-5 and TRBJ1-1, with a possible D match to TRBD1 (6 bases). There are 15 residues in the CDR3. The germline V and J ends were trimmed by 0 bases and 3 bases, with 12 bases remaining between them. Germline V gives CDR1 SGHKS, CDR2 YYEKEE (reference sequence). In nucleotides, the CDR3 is TGTGCCAGCAGCTTGGAAGGAGGGGGGGACACTGAAGCTTTCTTT. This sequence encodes CASSLEGGGDTEAFF.

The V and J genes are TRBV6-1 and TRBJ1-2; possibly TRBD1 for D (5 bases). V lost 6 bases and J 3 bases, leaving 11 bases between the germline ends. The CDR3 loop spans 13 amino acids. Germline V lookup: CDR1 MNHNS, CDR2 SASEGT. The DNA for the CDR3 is TGTGCCAGCAGAGAGACGACAGACTATGGCTACACCTTC. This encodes CASRETTDYGYTF.

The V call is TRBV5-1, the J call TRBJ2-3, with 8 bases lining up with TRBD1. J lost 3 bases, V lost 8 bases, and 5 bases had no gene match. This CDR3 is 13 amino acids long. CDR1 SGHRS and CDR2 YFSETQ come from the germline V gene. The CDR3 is CASGQGFTDTQYF. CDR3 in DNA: TGCGCCAGTGGACAGGGCTTTACAGATACGCAGTATTTT.

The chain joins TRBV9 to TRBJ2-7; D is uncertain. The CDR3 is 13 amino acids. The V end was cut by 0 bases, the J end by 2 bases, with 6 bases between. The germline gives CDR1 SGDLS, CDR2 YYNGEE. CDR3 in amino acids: CASSVDPAYEQYF. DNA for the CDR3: TGTGCCAGCAGCGTAGACCCAGCCTACGAGCAGTACTTC.

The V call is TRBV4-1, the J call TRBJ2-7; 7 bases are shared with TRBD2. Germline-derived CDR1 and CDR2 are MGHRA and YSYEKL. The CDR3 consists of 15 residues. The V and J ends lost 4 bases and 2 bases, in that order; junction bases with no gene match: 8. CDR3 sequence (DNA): TGCGCCAGCAGCCGAGGGAGGGAGAGGCCCTACGAGCAGTACTTC. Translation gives CASSRGRERPYEQYF.

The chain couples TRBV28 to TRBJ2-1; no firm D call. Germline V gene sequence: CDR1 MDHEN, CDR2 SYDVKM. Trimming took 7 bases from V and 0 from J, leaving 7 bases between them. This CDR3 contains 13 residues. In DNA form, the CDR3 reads TGTGCCAGCACGGAGCTCTCCTACAATGAGCAGTTCTTC. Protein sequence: CASTELSYNEQFF.

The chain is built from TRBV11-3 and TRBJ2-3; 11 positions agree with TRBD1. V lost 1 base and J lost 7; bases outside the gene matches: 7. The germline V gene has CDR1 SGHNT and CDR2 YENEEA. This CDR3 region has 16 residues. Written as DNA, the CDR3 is TGTGCCAGCAGCTTAGCCGGCGGACAGGGGGCATATACGCAGTATTTT. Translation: CASSLAGGQGAYTQYF.

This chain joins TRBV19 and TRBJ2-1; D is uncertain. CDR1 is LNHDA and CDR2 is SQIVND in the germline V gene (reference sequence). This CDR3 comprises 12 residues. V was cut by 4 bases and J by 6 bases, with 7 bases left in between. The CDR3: CASSTPVNEQFF. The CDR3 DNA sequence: TGTGCCAGTAGTACGCCGGTCAATGAGCAGTTCTTC.

CDR3 in amino acids: CASSPNRAETYEQYF. The DNA of the CDR3 is TGTGCCAGCAGCCCTAACAGGGCGGAAACCTACGAGCAGTACTTC. The gene calls are TRBV7-8 and TRBJ2-7, with a possible D match to TRBD1 (6 bases). V was cut by 5 bases and J by 2 bases, with 16 bases left in between. Looked up from germline, CDR1 is SGHVS and CDR2 is FQNEAQ. The CDR3 extends over 15 amino acids.

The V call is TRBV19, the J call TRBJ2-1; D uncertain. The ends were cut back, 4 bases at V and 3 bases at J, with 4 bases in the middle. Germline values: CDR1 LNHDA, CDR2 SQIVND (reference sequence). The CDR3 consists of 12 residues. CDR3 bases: TGTGCCAGTAGTAACGGCTACAATGAGCAGTTCTTC. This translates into CASSNGYNEQFF.

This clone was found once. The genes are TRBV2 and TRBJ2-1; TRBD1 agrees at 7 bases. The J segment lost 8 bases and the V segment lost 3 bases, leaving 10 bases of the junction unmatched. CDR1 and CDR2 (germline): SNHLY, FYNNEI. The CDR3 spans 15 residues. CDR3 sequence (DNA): TGTGCCAGCAGTGACGTAGGGGGCGCCGGGGATGAGCAGTTCTTC. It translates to CASSDVGGAGDEQFF.

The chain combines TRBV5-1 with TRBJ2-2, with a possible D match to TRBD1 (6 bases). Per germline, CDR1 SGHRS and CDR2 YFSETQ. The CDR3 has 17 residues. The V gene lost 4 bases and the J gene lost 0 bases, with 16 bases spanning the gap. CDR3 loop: CASSQTRGQPNTGELFF. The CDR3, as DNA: TGCGCCAGCAGCCAGACCAGGGGACAACCGAACACCGGGGAGCTGTTTTTT.

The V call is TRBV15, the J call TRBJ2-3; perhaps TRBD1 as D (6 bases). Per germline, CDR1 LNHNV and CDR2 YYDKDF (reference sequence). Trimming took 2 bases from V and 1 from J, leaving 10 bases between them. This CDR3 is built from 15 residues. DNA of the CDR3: TGTGCCACCAGCAGATCGACAGGTGGCACAGATACGCAGTATTTT. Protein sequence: CATSRSTGGTDTQYF.

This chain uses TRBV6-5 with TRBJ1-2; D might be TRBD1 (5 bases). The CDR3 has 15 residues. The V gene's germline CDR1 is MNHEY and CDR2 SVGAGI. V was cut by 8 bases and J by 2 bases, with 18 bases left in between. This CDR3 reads CASHTYGASNYGYTF. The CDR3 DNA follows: TGTGCCAGCCATACATACGGGGCCAGCAACTATGGCTACACCTTC.

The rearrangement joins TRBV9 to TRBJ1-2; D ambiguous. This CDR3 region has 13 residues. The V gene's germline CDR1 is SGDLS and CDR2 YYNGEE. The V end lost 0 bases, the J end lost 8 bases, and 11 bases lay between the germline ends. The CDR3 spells CASSVDGRKGYTF. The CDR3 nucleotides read TGTGCCAGCAGCGTAGATGGTCGTAAAGGCTACACCTTC.

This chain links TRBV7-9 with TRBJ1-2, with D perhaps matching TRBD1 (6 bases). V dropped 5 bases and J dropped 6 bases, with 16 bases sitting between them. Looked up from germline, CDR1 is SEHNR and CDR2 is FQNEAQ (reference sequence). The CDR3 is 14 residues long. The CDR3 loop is CASSPRQVGDGYTF. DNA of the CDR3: TGTGCCAGCAGCCCGCGACAGGTAGGTGATGGCTACACCTTC. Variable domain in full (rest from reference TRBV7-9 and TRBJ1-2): DTGVSQNPRHKITKRGQNVTFRCDPISEHNRLYWYRQTLGQGPEFLTYFQNEAQLEKSRLLSDRFSAERPKGSFSTLEIQRTEQGDSAMYLCASSPRQVGDGYTFGSGTRLTVV.